This T cell receptor beta chain was captured by sequencing in a study of Ad26.COV2.S vaccination and SARS-CoV-2 variants. At the level of the study: Within the COV1001 Ad26.COV2.S trial arm, the donor was enrolled. Ad26.COV2.S shots went into the muscle once or twice, 56 days apart.

Notes on the study in general: Placebo recipients trailed vaccine recipients in spike-specific TCR breadth.

Measured with immunoSEQ multiplex PCR; TCRdb has only the in-frame clones, and not every one. The table records fewer than 600,000 clones, 89% of them present only once. Specified treatment: approximately 18 received Ad26.COV2.S at low or high dose, single or two shots; roughly five received placebo; per-sample allocation not given. Vaccine and placebo recipients were sampled on day 63 after the first injection. The donor's status was that of an adult aged 18-55 years in Boston. This clone showed up just once. What it recognizes is unknown. The TCR sequence derives from a person between 18 and 65 years old who received the Ad26.COV2.S COVID-19 vaccine or a placebo. The source material was peripheral blood, sampled in a trial of Ad26.COV2.S vaccine versus placebo.

The CDR3 spells CAWSVLAGPPEGEQFF. DNA of the CDR3: TGTGCCTGGAGTGTACTAGCGGGACCCCCAGAGGGCGAGCAGTTCTTC. This rearrangement joins TRBV30 to TRBJ2-1; 10 bases align to TRBD2. CDR1 and CDR2 from the germline V gene are GTSNPN and SVGIG (reference sequence). Germline trimming cut 0 bases from V and 10 bases from J; bases unmatched to any gene: 12. The CDR3 runs 16 residues.